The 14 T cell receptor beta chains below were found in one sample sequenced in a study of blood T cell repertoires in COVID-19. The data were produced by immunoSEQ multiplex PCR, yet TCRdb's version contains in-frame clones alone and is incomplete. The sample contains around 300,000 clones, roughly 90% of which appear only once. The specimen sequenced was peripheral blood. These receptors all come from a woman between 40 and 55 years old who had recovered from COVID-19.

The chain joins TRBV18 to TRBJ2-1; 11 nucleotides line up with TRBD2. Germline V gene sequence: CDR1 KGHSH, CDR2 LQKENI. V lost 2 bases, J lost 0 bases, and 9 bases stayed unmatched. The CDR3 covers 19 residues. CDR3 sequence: CASSPTRGTSGLSYNEQFF. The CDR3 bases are TGTGCCAGCTCACCAACACGAGGGACTAGCGGACTCTCCTACAATGAGCAGTTCTTC.

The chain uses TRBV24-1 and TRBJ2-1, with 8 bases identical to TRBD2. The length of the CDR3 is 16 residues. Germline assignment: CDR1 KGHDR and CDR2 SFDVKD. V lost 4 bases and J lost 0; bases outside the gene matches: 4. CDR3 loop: CATSDQSGGSYNEQFF. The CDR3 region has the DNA TGTGCCACCAGTGACCAAAGCGGGGGCTCCTACAATGAGCAGTTCTTC.

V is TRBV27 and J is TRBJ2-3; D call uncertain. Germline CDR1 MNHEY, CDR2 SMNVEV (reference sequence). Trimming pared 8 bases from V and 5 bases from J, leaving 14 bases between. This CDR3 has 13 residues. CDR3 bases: TGTGCCAGCCGGCCCGTAGGAGTAGATACGCAGTATTTT. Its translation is CASRPVGVDTQYF.

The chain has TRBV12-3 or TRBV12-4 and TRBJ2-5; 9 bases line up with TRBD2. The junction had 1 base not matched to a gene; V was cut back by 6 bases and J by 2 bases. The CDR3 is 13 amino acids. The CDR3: CASSGLAQETQYF. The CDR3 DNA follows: TGTGCCAGCAGCGGACTAGCGCAAGAGACCCAGTACTTC.

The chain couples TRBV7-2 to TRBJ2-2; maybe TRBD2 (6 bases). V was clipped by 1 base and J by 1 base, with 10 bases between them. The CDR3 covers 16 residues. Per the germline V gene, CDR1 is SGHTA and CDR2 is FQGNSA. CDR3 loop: CASSLVRGWNTGELFF. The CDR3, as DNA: TGTGCCAGCAGCTTAGTCCGGGGGTGGAACACCGGGGAGCTGTTTTTT.

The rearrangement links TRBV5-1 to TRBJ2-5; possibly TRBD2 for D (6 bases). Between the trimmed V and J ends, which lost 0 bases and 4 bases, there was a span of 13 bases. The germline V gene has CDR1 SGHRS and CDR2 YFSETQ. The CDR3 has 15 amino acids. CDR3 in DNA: TGCGCCAGCAGCTTGGGCGGGATTGTGCTAGAGACCCAGTACTTC. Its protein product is CASSLGGIVLETQYF.

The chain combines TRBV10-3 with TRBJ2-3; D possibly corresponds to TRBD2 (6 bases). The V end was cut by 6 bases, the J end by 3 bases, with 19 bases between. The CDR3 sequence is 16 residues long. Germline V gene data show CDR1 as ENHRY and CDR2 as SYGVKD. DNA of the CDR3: TGTGCCATCAGGGGAGCCCCTGGGGGGTTTACAGATACGCAGTATTTT. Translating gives CAIRGAPGGFTDTQYF.

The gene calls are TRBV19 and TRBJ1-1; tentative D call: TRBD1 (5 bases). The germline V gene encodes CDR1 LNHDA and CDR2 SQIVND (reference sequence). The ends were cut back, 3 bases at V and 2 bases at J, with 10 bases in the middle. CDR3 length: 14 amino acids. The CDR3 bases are TGTGCCAGTAGTATGACCGGGACTAACACTGAAGCTTTCTTT. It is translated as CASSMTGTNTEAFF.

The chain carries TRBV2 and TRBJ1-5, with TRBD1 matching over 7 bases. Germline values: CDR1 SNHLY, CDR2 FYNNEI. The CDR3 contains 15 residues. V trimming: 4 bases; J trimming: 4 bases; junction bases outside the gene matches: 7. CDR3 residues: CASSGTRDSNQPQHF. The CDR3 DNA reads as TGTGCCAGCAGTGGGACAAGGGACAGTAATCAGCCCCAGCATTTT.

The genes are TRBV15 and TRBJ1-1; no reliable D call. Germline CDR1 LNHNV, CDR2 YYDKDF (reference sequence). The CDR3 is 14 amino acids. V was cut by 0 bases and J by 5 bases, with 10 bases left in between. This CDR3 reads CATSRDHAETEAFF. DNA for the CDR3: TGTGCCACCAGCAGAGATCACGCGGAGACTGAAGCTTTCTTT.

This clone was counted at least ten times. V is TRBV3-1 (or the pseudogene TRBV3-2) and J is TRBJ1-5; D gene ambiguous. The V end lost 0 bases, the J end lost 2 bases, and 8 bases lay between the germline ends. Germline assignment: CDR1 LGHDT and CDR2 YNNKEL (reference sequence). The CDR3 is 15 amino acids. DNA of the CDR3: TGTGCCAGCAGCCAAGATACTACGGGCAATCAGCCCCAGCATTTT. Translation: CASSQDTTGNQPQHF.

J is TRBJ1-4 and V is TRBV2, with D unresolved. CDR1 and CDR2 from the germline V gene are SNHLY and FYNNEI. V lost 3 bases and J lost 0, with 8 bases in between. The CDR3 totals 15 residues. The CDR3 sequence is CASSDEGTTNEKLFF. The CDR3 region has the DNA TGTGCCAGCAGTGATGAGGGAACAACTAATGAAAAACTGTTTTTT.

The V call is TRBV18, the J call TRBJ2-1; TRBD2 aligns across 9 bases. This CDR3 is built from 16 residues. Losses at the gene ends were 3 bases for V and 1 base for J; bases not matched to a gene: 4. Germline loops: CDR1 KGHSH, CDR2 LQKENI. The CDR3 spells CASSPLAGRSYNEQFF. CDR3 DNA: TGTGCCAGCTCACCGCTAGCGGGAAGGTCCTACAATGAGCAGTTCTTC.

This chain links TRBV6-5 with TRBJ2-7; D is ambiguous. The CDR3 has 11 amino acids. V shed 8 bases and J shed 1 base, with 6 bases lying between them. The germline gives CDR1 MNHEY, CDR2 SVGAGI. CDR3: CASGPSYEQYF. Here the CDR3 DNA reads TGTGCCAGCGGCCCGTCCTACGAGCAGTACTTC.